This is a list of T cell receptor beta chains from one sample in a study of blood T cell repertoires in COVID-19. Profiled with immunoSEQ multiplex PCR; TCRdb holds only in-frame clones, not every one. The sample shows under 350,000 clones, less than 90% of them seen only once. The source material was peripheral blood. All receptors derive from a human donor in a cohort sampled during active COVID-19. Both conserved end residues are part of each CDR3. D genes are given only for firm matches. Clone size is not always given. Where it is, it says once, few, many or a class for expanded clones.

J gene,clone size,D gene,V gene,CDR3 protein,CDR3 DNA
TRBJ2-5,.,TRBD2,TRBV28,CASSPGGEWGQETQYF,TGTGCCAGCAGTCCGGGAGGGGAATGGGGCCAAGAGACCCAGTACTTC
TRBJ2-1,.,TRBD2,TRBV7-9,CASSFLPGLAENEQFF,TGTGCCAGCAGCTTCCTACCGGGACTAGCGGAAAATGAGCAGTTCTTC
TRBJ2-5,once,TRBD1,TRBV23-1,CASSQLSTGGDETQYF,TGCGCCAGCAGTCAACTCTCGACAGGGGGGGATGAGACCCAGTACTTC
TRBJ2-1,.,TRBD2,TRBV19,CASRPGLAVGNEQFF,TGTGCCAGTAGGCCGGGACTAGCGGTAGGCAATGAGCAGTTCTTC
TRBJ2-1,.,.,TRBV28,CASKYIDEQFF,TGTGCCAGCAAGTACATTGATGAGCAGTTCTTC
TRBJ2-3,.,.,TRBV6-4,CASSDQVTDTQYF,TGTGCCAGCAGTGATCAGGTGACAGATACGCAGTATTTT
TRBJ2-2,.,TRBD2,TRBV7-3,CASSLNGGGTGLFF,TGTGCCAGCAGCTTAAACGGCGGGGGAACGGGGCTGTTTTTT
TRBJ1-4,.,.,TRBV18,CASSPQTATNEKLFF,TGTGCCAGCTCACCACAAACAGCAACTAATGAAAAACTGTTTTTT
TRBJ2-3,once,TRBD2,TRBV24-1,CATSDAAGADTQYF,TGTGCCACCAGTGATGCGGCGGGGGCAGATACGCAGTATTTT
TRBJ2-3,.,TRBD2,TRBV24-1,CATAAGGGADTQYF,TGTGCCACCGCGGCGGGAGGGGGCGCAGATACGCAGTATTTT
TRBJ1-5,.,TRBD1,TRBV6-5,CASRQGAHQPQHF,TGTGCCAGCCGACAGGGGGCGCACCAGCCCCAGCATTTT
TRBJ1-1,.,.,TRBV25-1,CASSPLQGWNTEAFF,TGTGCCAGCAGTCCCCTCCAGGGATGGAATACTGAAGCTTTCTTT
TRBJ2-3,.,.,TRBV4-2,CASSQDAGARTDTQYF,TGTGCCAGCAGCCAAGATGCAGGGGCCCGCACAGATACGCAGTATTTT
TRBJ2-6,.,.,TRBV6-1,CASSGPRVAGANVLTF,TGTGCCAGCAGTGGCCCTCGGGTGGCTGGGGCCAACGTCCTGACTTTC
TRBJ1-2,.,TRBD1,TRBV7-2,CASSPGQGSWFGYTF,TGTGCCAGCAGCCCGGGACAGGGAAGTTGGTTCGGCTACACCTTC
TRBJ2-7,.,.,TRBV5-1,CASSLSQSYEQYF,TGCGCCAGCAGCTTATCACAGTCTTACGAGCAGTACTTC
TRBJ1-1,.,.,TRBV9,CASSGTGTEAFF,TGTGCCAGCAGCGGAACGGGCACTGAAGCTTTCTTT
TRBJ1-1,.,.,TRBV30,CAWSDGDTEAFF,TGTGCCTGGAGTGACGGGGACACTGAAGCTTTCTTT
TRBJ1-4,.,.,TRBV27,CASSFAGRNEKLFF,TGTGCCAGCAGTTTTGCAGGGAGGAATGAAAAACTGTTTTTT
TRBJ2-7,.,.,TRBV7-9,CASSYTGIYVGEQYF,TGTGCCAGCAGCTACACAGGGATTTATGTGGGCGAGCAGTACTTC
TRBJ1-1,.,.,TRBV7-2,CASSLRLRRENTEAFF,TGTGCCAGCAGCTTAAGGCTGAGACGGGAGAACACTGAAGCTTTCTTT
TRBJ1-4,.,.,TRBV14,CASSQDQGFGGEKLFF,TGTGCCAGCAGCCAAGATCAAGGGTTTGGAGGTGAAAAACTGTTTTTT
TRBJ1-1,.,.,TRBV5-1,CASSPGGLQNTEAFF,TGCGCCAGCAGCCCCGGAGGCCTCCAGAACACTGAAGCTTTCTTT
TRBJ1-6,.,.,TRBV6-1,CASSLETGNSPLHF,TGTGCCAGCAGTTTAGAGACGGGGAATTCACCCCTCCACTTT
TRBJ2-7,.,TRBD2,TRBV6-5,CASSFAFLAGAREQYF,TGTGCCAGCAGTTTCGCCTTTCTAGCGGGAGCACGGGAGCAGTACTTC
TRBJ1-6,.,.,TRBV18,CASSPNAGNNNSPLHF,TGTGCCAGCTCACCAAACGCCGGGAATAATAATTCACCCCTCCACTTT
TRBJ2-2,.,.,TRBV19,CASAGGVGRRSGELFF,TGTGCCAGCGCGGGCGGGGTAGGCCGAAGGTCCGGGGAGCTGTTTTTT
TRBJ2-7,few,.,TRBV19,CASSITTSQGQYF,TGTGCCAGTAGTATAACAACTTCCCAGGGGCAGTACTTC
TRBJ2-7,.,.,TRBV18,CASSPDTYEQYF,TGTGCCAGCTCACCGGACACCTACGAGCAGTACTTC
TRBJ2-5,.,TRBD2,TRBV11-2,CASSLWGAGVQETQYF,TGTGCCAGCAGCTTATGGGGAGCGGGAGTTCAAGAGACCCAGTACTTC
TRBJ2-2,.,.,TRBV7-2,CASSSIFILAIGELFF,TGTGCCAGCAGCTCCATCTTTATCCTAGCGATCGGGGAGCTGTTTTTT
TRBJ2-7,.,.,TRBV19,CASKLGPELYYEQYF,TGTGCCAGTAAGTTGGGGCCCGAACTTTACTACGAGCAGTACTTC
TRBJ2-1,.,.,TRBV11-1,CASSLRRGGNEQFF,TGTGCCAGCAGCCTCCGGAGGGGTGGCAATGAGCAGTTCTTC
TRBJ1-1,.,.,TRBV25-1,CASSEFRGEAFF,TGTGCCAGCAGTGAATTTAGGGGCGAAGCTTTCTTT
TRBJ1-1,.,TRBD1,TRBV7-9,CASSLPGTVEAFF,TGTGCCAGCAGCCTACCCGGGACAGTTGAAGCTTTCTTT
TRBJ2-1,few,TRBD1,TRBV9,CASSVTQGEYNEQFF,TGTGCCAGCAGCGTAACCCAGGGGGAGTACAATGAGCAGTTCTTC
TRBJ2-1,.,TRBD2,TRBV5-1,CASSLIAGTLNEQFF,TGCGCCAGCAGCTTGATAGCGGGAACGCTCAATGAGCAGTTCTTC
TRBJ2-5,once,.,TRBV20-1,CSGSLQETQYF,TGCAGTGGAAGCCTTCAAGAGACCCAGTACTTC
TRBJ1-6,.,.,TRBV5-1,CASSLDGREDSPLHF,TGCGCCAGCAGCTTGGATGGCAGGGAGGACTCACCCCTCCACTTT
TRBJ2-6,once,TRBD1,TRBV19,CASSIRTGGYPARLPYSGANVLTF,TGTGCCAGTAGCATTAGGACAGGGGGCTATCCGGCCCGCCTTCCTTACTCTGGGGCCAACGTCCTGACTTTC
TRBJ1-6,.,.,TRBV6-5,CASSTQIYNSPLHF,TGTGCCAGCAGTACACAAATATATAATTCACCCCTCCACTTT
TRBJ1-1,.,TRBD1,TRBV5-1,CASSAGDRGHEAFF,TGCGCCAGCAGCGCTGGGGACAGGGGGCATGAAGCTTTCTTT
TRBJ2-5,.,.,TRBV3-1/TRBV3-2,CASSQDFEETQYF,TGTGCCAGCAGCCAAGATTTCGAAGAGACCCAGTACTTC
TRBJ1-2,.,TRBD1,TRBV18,CASSPLGTGGSNYGYTF,TGTGCCAGCTCCCCCCTGGGGACAGGGGGTTCTAACTATGGCTACACCTTC
TRBJ2-1,.,.,TRBV25-1,CASSEYSRGDFNEQFF,TGTGCCAGCAGTGAATATTCCCGAGGAGATTTCAATGAGCAGTTCTTC
TRBJ2-7,.,.,TRBV6-6,CASSQPLKQGSGYEQYF,TGTGCCAGCAGTCAGCCCTTAAAACAGGGATCGGGCTACGAGCAGTACTTC
TRBJ2-2,.,.,TRBV7-2,CASSLAGANTGELFF,TGTGCCAGCAGCTTAGCGGGAGCCAACACCGGGGAGCTGTTTTTT
TRBJ2-3,.,TRBD1,TRBV11-2,CASSLGQSSTDTQYF,TGTGCCAGCAGCTTGGGACAGTCCAGCACAGATACGCAGTATTTT
TRBJ2-7,.,TRBD1,TRBV6-6,CASSPGTGPIEQYF,TGTGCCAGCAGCCCCGGGACAGGGCCAATCGAGCAGTACTTC
TRBJ2-1,.,.,TRBV5-6,CASSRRDGTQSYNEQFF,TGTGCCAGCAGCCGAAGGGACGGGACTCAGTCCTACAATGAGCAGTTCTTC
TRBJ2-5,.,TRBD2,TRBV25-1,CASSGWASGRAGETQYF,TGTGCCAGCAGTGGATGGGCTAGCGGGAGGGCCGGGGAGACCCAGTACTTC
TRBJ2-7,.,.,TRBV21-1,CASSKVPNEQYF,TGTGCCAGCAGCAAAGTCCCCAACGAGCAGTACTTC
TRBJ1-1,.,TRBD1,TRBV19,CASSGVQGSEAFF,TGTGCCAGTAGTGGTGTACAGGGGTCTGAAGCTTTCTTT